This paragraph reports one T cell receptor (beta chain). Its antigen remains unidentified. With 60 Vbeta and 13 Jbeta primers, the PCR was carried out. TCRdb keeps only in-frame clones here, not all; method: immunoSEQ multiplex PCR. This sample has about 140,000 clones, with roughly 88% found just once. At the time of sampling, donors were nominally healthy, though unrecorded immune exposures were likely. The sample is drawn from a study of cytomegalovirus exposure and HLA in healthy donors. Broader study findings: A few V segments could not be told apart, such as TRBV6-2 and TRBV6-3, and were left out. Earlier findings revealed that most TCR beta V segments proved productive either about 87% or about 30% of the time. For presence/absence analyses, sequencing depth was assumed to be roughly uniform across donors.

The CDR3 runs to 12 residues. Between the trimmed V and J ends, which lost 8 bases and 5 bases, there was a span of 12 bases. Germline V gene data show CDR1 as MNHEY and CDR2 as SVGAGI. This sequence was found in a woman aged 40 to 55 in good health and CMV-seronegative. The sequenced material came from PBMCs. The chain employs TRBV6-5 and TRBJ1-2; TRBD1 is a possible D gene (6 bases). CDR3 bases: TGTGCCAGCCGACAGGAGCCGTATGGCTACACCTTC. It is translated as CASRQEPYGYTF.